This T cell receptor (beta chain) was retrieved from a study of patients and donors after allogeneic stem cell transplantation. In this sample, this clonotype turned up a few times. TCRdb reanalysed the RT-PCR reads using MiXCR and keeps one entry per CDR3 protein. The table lists roughly 250,000 distinct CDR3 sequences, 13% to 15% of them singletons. The receptor's source is a human donor who was either an allogeneic HSCT recipient or a stem cell or donor lymphocyte infusion donor (not recorded which). It is not recorded whose cells these are; they may come from a transplant donor. Sequencing was performed on blood, either unsorted or a sorted T cell fraction (not recorded which).

The CDR3 nucleotides read TGTGCCTGGAGTGTTGGCGGGGCCTCCTCCTACGAGCAGTACTTC. Its translation is CAWSVGGASSYEQYF. V and J are TRBV30 and TRBJ2-7; weak D call: TRBD2 (6 bases). The length of the CDR3 is 15 residues. V dropped 0 bases and J dropped 0 bases, with 12 bases sitting between them. The germline V gene has CDR1 GTSNPN and CDR2 SVGIG (reference sequence).